Listed below are T cell receptor beta chains from one sample, sequenced in a study of beta chain features in type 1 diabetes. Clones were read by immunoSEQ multiplex PCR, and TCRdb kept only the in-frame ones, dropping some. Of 37,000 or so clones listed, approximately 49% are singletons. The sample was central memory CD4+ T cells from blood. Receptors were obtained from a woman aged 18-35 years in good health. The CDR3 runs from the conserved cysteine through the conserved F or W. A D gene is named only where the DNA matches it firmly. Size values are once, few and many counts, or a class for expanded clones, and some rows have none.

11	TRBV29-1	.	TRBJ1-2	.	TGCAGCGGGGGGGATCTCTATGGCTACACCTTC	CSGGDLYGYTF
18	TRBV7-2	.	TRBJ2-1	TRBD2	TGTGCCAGCAGCTTCCTAGCGGGAGGGCCCGGCTCCTACAATGAGCAGTTCTTC	CASSFLAGGPGSYNEQFF
16	TRBV9	.	TRBJ1-2	.	TGTGCCAGCAGCGCCACACAGGGTGGTGAGGGCTATGGCTACACCTTC	CASSATQGGEGYGYTF
15	TRBV4-1	few	TRBJ1-2	.	TGCGCCAGCAGCCAAGATCGGGAGGGAGGCTATGGCTACACCTTC	CASSQDREGGYGYTF
12	TRBV6-1	.	TRBJ2-1	.	TGTGCCAGCAGTGTTTGGGGGCGAGAGCAGTTCTTC	CASSVWGREQFF
18	TRBV7-2	.	TRBJ2-2	TRBD2	TGTGCCAGCAGCTTAATAGGAACTAGCGGGTACCACACCGGGGAGCTGTTTTTT	CASSLIGTSGYHTGELFF
15	TRBV2	.	TRBJ1-4	.	TGTGCCAGCAGTGATCGAGGGACTACCCATGAAAAACTGTTTTTT	CASSDRGTTHEKLFF
15	TRBV5-1	few	TRBJ2-7	TRBD1	TGCGCCAGCAGCTTGACGGGACAGCCCACCTACGAGCAGTACTTC	CASSLTGQPTYEQYF
16	TRBV4-2	.	TRBJ2-6	.	TGTGCCAGCAGCGGCGGACAGAAATCTGGGGCCAACGTCCTGACTTTC	CASSGGQKSGANVLTF
16	TRBV28	.	TRBJ2-3	.	TGTGCCAGCAGCCCCCTCCGGGGGACAGATGGAGATACGCAGTATTTT	CASSPLRGTDGDTQYF
13	TRBV6-1	.	TRBJ1-4	.	TGTGCCAGCAGTCGAACAGTTAATGAAAAACTGTTTTTT	CASSRTVNEKLFF
14	TRBV19	.	TRBJ2-1	TRBD2	TGTGCCAGTAGGTTAGCGGGAGCCTACAATGAGCAGTTCTTC	CASRLAGAYNEQFF
14	TRBV11-2	.	TRBJ1-1	TRBD1	TGTGCCAGCAGCTTACACCAGGGGGACACTGAAGCTTTCTTT	CASSLHQGDTEAFF
19	TRBV18	few	TRBJ2-6	.	TGTGCCAGCTCACCACTTCAAGGGGTCCCTGTCTCTGGGGCCAACGTCCTGACTTTC	CASSPLQGVPVSGANVLTF
14	TRBV10-3	.	TRBJ1-3	.	TGTGCCATCAGTGCCTTAGGACAGAGCGACACCATATATTTT	CAISALGQSDTIYF
13	TRBV19	few	TRBJ1-1	.	TGTGCCAGTAGTATCGGCCAGGTGGCTGAAGCTTTCTTT	CASSIGQVAEAFF
14	TRBV7-9	.	TRBJ2-7	TRBD1	TGTGCCAGCAGCTTAGCGGGGACAGACTACGAGCAGTACTTC	CASSLAGTDYEQYF
16	TRBV5-6	few	TRBJ1-2	.	TGTGCCAGCAGCTTGGTGGTGTCAGCTGGCGAGGATGGCTACACCTTC	CASSLVVSAGEDGYTF
11	TRBV7-2	few	TRBJ2-1	.	TGTGCCAGCAGCTTAGCGCGGGAGCAGTTCTTC	CASSLAREQFF
14	TRBV12-5	.	TRBJ1-1	.	TGTGCTAGTGGTGTCAGGGGTCGGAACACTGAAGCTTTCTTT	CASGVRGRNTEAFF
14	TRBV5-1	.	TRBJ2-7	.	TGCGCCAGCAGCACCGTGGCGGGGAGATTAGAGCAGTACTTC	CASSTVAGRLEQYF
16	TRBV5-4	few	TRBJ2-3	TRBD2	TGTGCCAGCAGCTTGACTAAGAGCGGGGGTGGAGATACGCAGTATTTT	CASSLTKSGGGDTQYF
13	TRBV7-3	few	TRBJ2-3	.	TGTGCCAGCAGCTTCTCCTTCGCAGATACGCAGTATTTT	CASSFSFADTQYF
18	TRBV9	.	TRBJ1-6	.	TGTGCCAGCAGCGACCGGGCCTCAACGGACACCTATAATTCACCCCTCCACTTT	CASSDRASTDTYNSPLHF
16	TRBV4-2	.	TRBJ2-1	TRBD2	TGTGCCAGCAGCACGACTAGCGGGTTCTCCTACAATGAGCAGTTCTTC	CASSTTSGFSYNEQFF
14	TRBV11-2	.	TRBJ1-5	.	TGTGCCAGCAGCTTAGCCCCAGGAGGGCAGCCCCAGCATTTT	CASSLAPGGQPQHF
16	TRBV10-2	.	TRBJ2-7	TRBD2	TGCGCCAGCAGTGATACTAGCGGGGGCCGCTCCTACGAGCAGTACTTC	CASSDTSGGRSYEQYF